The 5 T cell receptor beta chains listed next were all sequenced from one sample in a study of blood T cell repertoires in COVID-19. The repertoire was sequenced with immunoSEQ multiplex PCR; TCRdb's copy has only in-frame clones and lacks some. The data contain about 340,000 clones, more than 90% of them seen just once; the ten biggest clones take up under 20%. The sample taken for sequencing was PBMCs or T cells enriched from blood (not recorded which). The receptor set was obtained from a woman in her twenties or thirties who had recovered from COVID-19.

The chain couples TRBV7-9 to TRBJ2-7, with TRBD1 matching 8 bases. The CDR3 has 16 residues. Germline V gene data show CDR1 as SEHNR and CDR2 as FQNEAQ (reference sequence). The V segment lost 0 bases and the J segment 0 bases; nucleotides outside the gene matches: 4. The CDR3: CASSLAWTGSSYEQYF. The CDR3 DNA is TGTGCCAGCAGCTTAGCATGGACAGGGAGCTCCTACGAGCAGTACTTC.

This chain's CDR3 is CASGQYYGYTF. Written as DNA, the CDR3 is TGTGCCTCGGGGCAGTATTATGGCTACACCTTC. This chain connects TRBV30 to TRBJ1-2; a weak D match, TRBD1 (5 bases). Looked up from germline, CDR1 is GTSNPN and CDR2 is SVGIG (reference sequence). CDR3 length equals 11 residues. Trimming stripped 7 bases from V and 5 bases from J, with 11 bases between.

V is TRBV20-1 and J is TRBJ2-6; TRBD1 might be the D (6 bases). CDR3 size: 17 residues. Germline CDR1 reads DFQATT; CDR2 reads SNEGSKA (reference sequence). The V gene lost 3 bases and the J gene lost 0 bases, with 15 bases spanning the gap. This chain's CDR3 is CSASGAGVSSGANVLTF. DNA of the CDR3: TGCAGTGCTAGTGGGGCAGGGGTCAGCTCTGGGGCCAACGTCCTGACTTTC.

This rearrangement joins TRBV6-2 or TRBV6-3 to TRBJ2-2; 11 bases are a match to TRBD2. The CDR3 extends over 17 amino acids. Trimming took 4 bases from V and 6 from J; bases not matched to a gene: 10. CDR1 and CDR2 from the germline V gene are MNHEY and SVGEGT. The CDR3 loop reads CASSSFSGRAVAGELFF. CDR3 in DNA: TGTGCCAGCAGTTCCTTTAGCGGGAGGGCCGTAGCCGGGGAGCTGTTTTTT.

The chain is built from TRBV6-5 and TRBJ1-1; a possible D gene is TRBD1 (6 bases). Germline V gene sequence: CDR1 MNHEY, CDR2 SVGAGI. The germline V and J ends were trimmed by 7 bases and 4 bases, with 16 bases remaining between them. The CDR3 is 14 residues long. Here the CDR3 reads CASTVRQVATEAFF. CDR3 sequence (DNA): TGTGCCAGCACCGTCCGACAGGTTGCCACTGAAGCTTTCTTT.